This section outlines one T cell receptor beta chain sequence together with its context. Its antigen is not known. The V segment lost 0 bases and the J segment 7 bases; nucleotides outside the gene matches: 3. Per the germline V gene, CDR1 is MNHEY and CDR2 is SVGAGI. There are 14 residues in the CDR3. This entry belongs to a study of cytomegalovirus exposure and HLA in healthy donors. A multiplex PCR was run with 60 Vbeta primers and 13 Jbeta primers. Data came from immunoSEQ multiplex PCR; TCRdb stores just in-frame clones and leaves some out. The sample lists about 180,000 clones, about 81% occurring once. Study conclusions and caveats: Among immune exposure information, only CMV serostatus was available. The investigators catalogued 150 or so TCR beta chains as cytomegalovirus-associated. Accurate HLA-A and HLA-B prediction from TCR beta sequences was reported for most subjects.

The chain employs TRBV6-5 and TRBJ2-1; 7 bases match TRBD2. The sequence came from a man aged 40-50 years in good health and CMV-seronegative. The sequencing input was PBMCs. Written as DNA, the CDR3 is TGTGCCAGCAGTTACTCCCTACTAGCGAATGAGCAGTTCTTC. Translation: CASSYSLLANEQFF.